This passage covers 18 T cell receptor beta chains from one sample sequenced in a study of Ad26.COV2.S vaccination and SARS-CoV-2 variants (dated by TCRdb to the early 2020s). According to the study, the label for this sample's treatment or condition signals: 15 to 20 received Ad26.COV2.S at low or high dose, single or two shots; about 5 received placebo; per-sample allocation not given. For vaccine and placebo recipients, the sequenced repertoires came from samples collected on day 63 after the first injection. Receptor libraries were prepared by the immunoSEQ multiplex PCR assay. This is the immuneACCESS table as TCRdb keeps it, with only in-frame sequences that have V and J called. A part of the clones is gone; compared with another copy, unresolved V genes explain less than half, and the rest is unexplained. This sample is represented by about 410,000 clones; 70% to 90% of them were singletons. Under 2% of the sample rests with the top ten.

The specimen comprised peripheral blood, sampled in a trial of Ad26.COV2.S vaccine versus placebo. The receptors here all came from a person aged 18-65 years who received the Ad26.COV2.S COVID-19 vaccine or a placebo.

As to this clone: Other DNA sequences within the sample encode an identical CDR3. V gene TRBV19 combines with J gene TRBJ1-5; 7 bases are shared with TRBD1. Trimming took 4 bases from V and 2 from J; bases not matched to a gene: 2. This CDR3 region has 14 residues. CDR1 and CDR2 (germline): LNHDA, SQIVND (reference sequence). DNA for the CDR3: TGTGCCAGTAGTACCACAGGGGGCAATCAGCCCCAGCATTTT. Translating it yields CASSTTGGNQPQHF.

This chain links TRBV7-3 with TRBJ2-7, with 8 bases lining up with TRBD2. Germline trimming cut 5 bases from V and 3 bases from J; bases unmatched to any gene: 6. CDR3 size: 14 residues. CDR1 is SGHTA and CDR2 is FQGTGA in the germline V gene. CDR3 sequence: CASSRGLALYEQYF. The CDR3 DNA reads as TGTGCCAGCAGCCGCGGACTAGCTCTCTACGAGCAGTACTTC. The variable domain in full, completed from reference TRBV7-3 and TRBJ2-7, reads GAGVSQTPSNKVTEKGKYVELRCDPISGHTALYWYRQSLGQGPEFLIYFQGTGAADDSGLPNDRFFAVRPEGSVSTLKIQRTERGDSAVYLCASSRGLALYEQYFGPGTRLTVT.

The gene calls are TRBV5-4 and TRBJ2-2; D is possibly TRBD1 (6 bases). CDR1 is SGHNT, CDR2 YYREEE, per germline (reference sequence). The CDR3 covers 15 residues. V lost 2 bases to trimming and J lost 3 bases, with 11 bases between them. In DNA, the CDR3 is TGTGCCAGCAGCTTACAGGGTTCCGACACCGGGGAGCTGTTTTTT. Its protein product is CASSLQGSDTGELFF.

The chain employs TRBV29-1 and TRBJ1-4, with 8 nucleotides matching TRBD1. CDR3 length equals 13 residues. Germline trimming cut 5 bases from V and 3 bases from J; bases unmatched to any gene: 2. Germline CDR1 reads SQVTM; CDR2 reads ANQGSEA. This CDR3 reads CSVPGGPNEKLFF. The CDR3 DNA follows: TGCAGCGTTCCAGGGGGCCCTAATGAAAAACTGTTTTTT.

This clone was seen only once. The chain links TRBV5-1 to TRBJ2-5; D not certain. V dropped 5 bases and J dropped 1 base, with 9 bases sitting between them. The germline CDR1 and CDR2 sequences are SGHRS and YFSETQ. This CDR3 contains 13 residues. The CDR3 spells CASRPLSQETQYF. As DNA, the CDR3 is TGCGCCAGCAGACCACTAAGCCAAGAGACCCAGTACTTC.

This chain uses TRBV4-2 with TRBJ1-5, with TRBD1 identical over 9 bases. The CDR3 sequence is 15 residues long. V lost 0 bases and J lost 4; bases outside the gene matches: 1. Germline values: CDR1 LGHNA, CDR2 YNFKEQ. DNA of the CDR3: TGTGCCAGCAGCCAAGATGACAGGGGGAATCAGCCCCAGCATTTT. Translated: CASSQDDRGNQPQHF.

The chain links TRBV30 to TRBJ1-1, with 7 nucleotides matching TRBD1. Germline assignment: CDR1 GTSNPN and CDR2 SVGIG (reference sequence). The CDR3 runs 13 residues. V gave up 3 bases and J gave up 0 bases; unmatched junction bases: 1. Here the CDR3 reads CAWRQGMNTEAFF. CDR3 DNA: TGTGCCTGGAGACAGGGGATGAACACTGAAGCTTTCTTT.

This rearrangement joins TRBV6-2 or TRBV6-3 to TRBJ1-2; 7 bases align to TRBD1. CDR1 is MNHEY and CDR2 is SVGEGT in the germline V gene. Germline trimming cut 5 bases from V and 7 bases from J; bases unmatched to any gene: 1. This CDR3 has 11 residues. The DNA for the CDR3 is TGTGCCAGCAGTCACAGGGGTGGCTACACCTTC. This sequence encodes CASSHRGGYTF.

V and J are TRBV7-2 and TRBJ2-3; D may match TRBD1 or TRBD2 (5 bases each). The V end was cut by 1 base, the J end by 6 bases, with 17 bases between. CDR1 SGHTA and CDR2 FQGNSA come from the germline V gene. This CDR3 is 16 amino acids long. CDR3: CASSLVRGRGRDTQYF. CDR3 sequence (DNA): TGTGCCAGCAGCTTAGTTCGGGGACGCGGGCGTGATACGCAGTATTTT.

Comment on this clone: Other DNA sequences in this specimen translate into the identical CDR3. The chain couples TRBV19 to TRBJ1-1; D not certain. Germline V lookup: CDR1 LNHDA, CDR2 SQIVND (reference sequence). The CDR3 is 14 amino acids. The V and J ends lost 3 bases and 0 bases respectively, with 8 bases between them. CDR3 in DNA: TGTGCCAGTAGTATCGGTGGGATGAACACTGAAGCTTTCTTT. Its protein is CASSIGGMNTEAFF.

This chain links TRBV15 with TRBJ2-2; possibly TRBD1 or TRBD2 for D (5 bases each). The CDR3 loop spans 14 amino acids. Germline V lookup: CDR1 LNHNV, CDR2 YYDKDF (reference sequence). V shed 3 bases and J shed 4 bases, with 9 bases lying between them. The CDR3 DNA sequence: TGTGCCACCAGCAGGGGACGGCCCACCGGGGAGCTGTTTTTT. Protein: CATSRGRPTGELFF. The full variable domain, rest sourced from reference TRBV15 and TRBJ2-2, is DAMVIQNPRYQVTQFGKPVTLSCSQTLNHNVMYWYQQKSSQAPKLLFHYYDKDFNNEADTPDNFQSRRPNTSFCFLDIRSPGLGDTAMYLCATSRGRPTGELFFGEGSRLTVL.

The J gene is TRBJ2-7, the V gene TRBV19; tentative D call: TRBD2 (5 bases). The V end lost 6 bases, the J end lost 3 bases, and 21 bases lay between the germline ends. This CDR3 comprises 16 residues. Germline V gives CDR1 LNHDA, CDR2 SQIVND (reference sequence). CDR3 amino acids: CASRPGLSLGYYEQYF. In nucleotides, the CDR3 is TGTGCCAGTAGACCTGGACTTTCCCTAGGTTACTACGAGCAGTACTTC.

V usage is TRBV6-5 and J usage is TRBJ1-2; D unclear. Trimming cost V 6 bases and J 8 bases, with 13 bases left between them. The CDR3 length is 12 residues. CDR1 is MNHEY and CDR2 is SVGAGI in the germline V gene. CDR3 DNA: TGTGCCAGCAGGGTACACAGAGGGGGCTACACCTTC. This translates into CASRVHRGGYTF.

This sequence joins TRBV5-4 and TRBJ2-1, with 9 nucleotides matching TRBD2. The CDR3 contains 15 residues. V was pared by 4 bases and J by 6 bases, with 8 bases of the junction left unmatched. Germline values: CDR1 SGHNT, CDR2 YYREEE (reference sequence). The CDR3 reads CASSQELAGLNEQFF. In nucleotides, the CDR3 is TGTGCCAGCAGCCAGGAACTAGCGGGTCTCAATGAGCAGTTCTTC.

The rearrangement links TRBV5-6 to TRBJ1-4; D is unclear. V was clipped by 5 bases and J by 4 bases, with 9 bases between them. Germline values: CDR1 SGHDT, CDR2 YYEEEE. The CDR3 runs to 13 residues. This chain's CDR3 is CASRKGSNEKLFF. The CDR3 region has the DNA TGTGCCAGCAGAAAGGGCAGTAATGAAAAACTGTTTTTT.

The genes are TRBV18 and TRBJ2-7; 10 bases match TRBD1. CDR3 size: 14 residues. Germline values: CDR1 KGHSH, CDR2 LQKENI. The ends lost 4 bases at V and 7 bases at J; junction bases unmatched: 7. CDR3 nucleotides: TGTGCCAGCTCACTACGACAGGGGGCAGGGGAGCAGTACTTC. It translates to CASSLRQGAGEQYF.

The CDR3 bases are TGTGCCAGCAGTTTTACAGGGGGGGATACGCAGTATTTT. Amino acid sequence: CASSFTGGDTQYF. V gene TRBV12-3 or TRBV12-4 combines with J gene TRBJ2-3; 8 nucleotides agree with TRBD1. The CDR3 contains 13 residues. Trimming took 3 bases from V and 6 from J; bases not matched to a gene: 2.

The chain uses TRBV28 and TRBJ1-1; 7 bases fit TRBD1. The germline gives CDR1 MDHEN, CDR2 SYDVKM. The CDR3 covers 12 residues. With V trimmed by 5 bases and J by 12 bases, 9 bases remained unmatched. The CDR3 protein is CASSPPTGTPFF. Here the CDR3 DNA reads TGTGCCAGCAGTCCTCCGACAGGGACACCTTTCTTT.